This TCR beta chain stems from a study of blood T cells in healthy people across ages. The study, taken as a whole, reports: Possibly confounding the expanded clonotype changes was the fact that donor CMV status was unknown. Roughly linear declines in TCR beta diversity per million T cells occurred with age.

This CDR3 is built from 17 residues. From germline, CDR1 is SGHTA and CDR2 FQGNSA. V gave up 1 base and J gave up 0 bases; unmatched junction bases: 6. For the second PCR, which ran for about 6 to 11 cycles, a sample-barcoded 5' primer and a J-beta primer mix were used. Every single cDNA molecule received a tag from a template-switch adaptor with 12 random nucleotides. Every sample returned 3 million or more CDR3-containing paired-end reads. Each CDR3 protein is one row after TCRdb ran MiXCR on the 5' RACE reads. The sample records roughly 2 million distinct CDR3 sequences, approximately 50% being singletons. Comments on this clonotype: Its antigen is unknown.

Sequenced: blood. The sequence derives from a middle-aged woman in good health. This chain joins TRBV7-2 and TRBJ2-3, with 8 positions matching TRBD2. The CDR3 DNA follows: TGTGCCAGCAGCTTAGTTTCCGGCGGGGGGAGCACAGATACGCAGTATTTT. Translating it yields CASSLVSGGGSTDTQYF.